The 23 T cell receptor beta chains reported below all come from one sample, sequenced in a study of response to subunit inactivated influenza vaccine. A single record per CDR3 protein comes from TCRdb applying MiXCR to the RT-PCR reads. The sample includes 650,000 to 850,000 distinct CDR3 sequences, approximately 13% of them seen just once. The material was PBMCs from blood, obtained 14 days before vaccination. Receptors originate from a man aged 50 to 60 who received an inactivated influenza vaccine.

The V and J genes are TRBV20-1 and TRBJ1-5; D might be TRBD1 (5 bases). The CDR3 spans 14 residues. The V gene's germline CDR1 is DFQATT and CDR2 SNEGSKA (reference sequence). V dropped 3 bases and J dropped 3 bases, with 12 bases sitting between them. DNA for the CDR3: TGCAGTGCTAGGACGGGGGGAGCCAATCAGCCCCAGCATTTT. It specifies CSARTGGANQPQHF.

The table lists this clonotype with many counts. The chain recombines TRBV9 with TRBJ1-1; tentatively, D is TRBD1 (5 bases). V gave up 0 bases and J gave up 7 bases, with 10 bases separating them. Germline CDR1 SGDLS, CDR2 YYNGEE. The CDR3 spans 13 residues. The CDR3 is CASSVVSDSEAFF. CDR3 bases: TGTGCCAGCAGCGTAGTGAGCGACAGTGAAGCTTTCTTT.

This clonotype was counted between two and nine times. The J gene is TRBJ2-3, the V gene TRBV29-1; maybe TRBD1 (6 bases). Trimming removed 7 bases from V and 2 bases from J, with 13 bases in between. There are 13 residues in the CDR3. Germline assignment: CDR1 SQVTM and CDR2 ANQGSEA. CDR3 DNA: TGCAGCGCAGGGACACGGAACACAGATACGCAGTATTTT. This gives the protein CSAGTRNTDTQYF.

CDR3 protein: CSGGRVYNEQFF. CDR3 DNA sequence: TGCAGTGGGGGACGGGTATACAATGAGCAGTTCTTC. V and J are TRBV20-1 and TRBJ2-1; perhaps D is TRBD1 or TRBD2 (5 bases each). This CDR3 is built from 12 residues. The germline V and J ends were trimmed by 7 bases and 4 bases, with 11 bases remaining between them. Germline V gene lookup returns CDR1 DFQATT and CDR2 SNEGSKA (reference sequence).

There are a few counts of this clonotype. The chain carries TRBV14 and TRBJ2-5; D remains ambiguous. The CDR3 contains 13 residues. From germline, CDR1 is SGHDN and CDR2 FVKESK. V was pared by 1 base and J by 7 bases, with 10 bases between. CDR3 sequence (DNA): TGTGCCAGCAGCCAAGGAGGAGTAGGGACCCAGTACTTC. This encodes CASSQGGVGTQYF.

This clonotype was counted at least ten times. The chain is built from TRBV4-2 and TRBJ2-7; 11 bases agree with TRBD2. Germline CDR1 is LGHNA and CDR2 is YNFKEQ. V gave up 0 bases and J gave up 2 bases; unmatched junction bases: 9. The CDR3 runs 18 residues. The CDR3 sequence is CASSQESGLAGGTYEQYF. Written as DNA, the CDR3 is TGTGCCAGCAGCCAAGAATCAGGGCTAGCGGGAGGCACCTACGAGCAGTACTTC.

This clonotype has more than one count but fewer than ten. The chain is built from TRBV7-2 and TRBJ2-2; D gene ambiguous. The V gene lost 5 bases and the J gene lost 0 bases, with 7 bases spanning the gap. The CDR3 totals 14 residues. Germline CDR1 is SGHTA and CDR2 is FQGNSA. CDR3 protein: CASSNSANTGELFF. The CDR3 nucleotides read TGTGCCAGCAGCAACAGCGCGAACACCGGGGAGCTGTTTTTT.

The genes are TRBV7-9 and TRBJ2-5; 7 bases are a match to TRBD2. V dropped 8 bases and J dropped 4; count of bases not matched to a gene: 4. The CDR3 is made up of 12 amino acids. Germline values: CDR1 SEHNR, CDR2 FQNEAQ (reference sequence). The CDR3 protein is CASVSGGETQYF. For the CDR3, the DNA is TGTGCCAGCGTATCGGGGGGAGAGACCCAGTACTTC. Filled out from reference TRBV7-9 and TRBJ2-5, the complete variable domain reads DTGVSQNPRHKITKRGQNVTFRCDPISEHNRLYWYRQTLGQGPEFLTYFQNEAQLEKSRLLSDRFSAERPKGSFSTLEIQRTEQGDSAMYLCASVSGGETQYFGPGTRLLVL.

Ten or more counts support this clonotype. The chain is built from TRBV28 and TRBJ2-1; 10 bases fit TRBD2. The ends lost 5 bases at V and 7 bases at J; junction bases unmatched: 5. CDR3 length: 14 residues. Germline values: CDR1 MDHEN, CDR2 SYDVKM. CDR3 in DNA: TGTGCCAGCAGTCCGGGACTAGCGCGGAATGAGCAGTTCTTC. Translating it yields CASSPGLARNEQFF.

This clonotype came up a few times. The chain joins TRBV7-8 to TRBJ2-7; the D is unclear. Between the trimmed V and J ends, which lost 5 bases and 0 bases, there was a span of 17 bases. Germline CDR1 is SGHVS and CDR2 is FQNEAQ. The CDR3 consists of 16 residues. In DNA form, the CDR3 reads TGTGCCAGCAGCCCCCCCAGAGTGGGCAGCTCCTACGAGCAGTACTTC. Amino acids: CASSPPRVGSSYEQYF.

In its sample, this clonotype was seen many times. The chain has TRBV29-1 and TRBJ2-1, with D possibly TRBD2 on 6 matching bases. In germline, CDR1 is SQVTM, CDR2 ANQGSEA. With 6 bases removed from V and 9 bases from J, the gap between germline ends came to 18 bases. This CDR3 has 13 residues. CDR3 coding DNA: TGCAGCGTCGCCGTAACGGGAGCTCGTGAGCAGTTCTTC. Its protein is CSVAVTGAREQFF.

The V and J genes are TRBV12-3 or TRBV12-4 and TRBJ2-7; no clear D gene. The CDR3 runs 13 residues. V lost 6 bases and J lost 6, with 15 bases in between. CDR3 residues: CASSPTWVSEQYF. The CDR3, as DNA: TGTGCCAGCAGCCCGACTTGGGTTTCCGAGCAGTACTTC.

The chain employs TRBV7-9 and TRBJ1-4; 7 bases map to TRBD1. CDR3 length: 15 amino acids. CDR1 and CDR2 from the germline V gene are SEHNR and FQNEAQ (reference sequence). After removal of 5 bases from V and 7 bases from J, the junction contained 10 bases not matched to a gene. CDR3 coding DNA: TGTGCCAGCAGCCATTTCGACAGGGCGGGTGAAAAACTGTTTTTT. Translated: CASSHFDRAGEKLFF.

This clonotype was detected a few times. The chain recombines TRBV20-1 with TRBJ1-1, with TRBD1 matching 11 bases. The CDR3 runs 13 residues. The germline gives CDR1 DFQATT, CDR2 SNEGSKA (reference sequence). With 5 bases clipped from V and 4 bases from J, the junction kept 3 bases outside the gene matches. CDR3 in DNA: TGCAGTGCTCCGGGGACAGGGGGCACTGAAGCTTTCTTT. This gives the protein CSAPGTGGTEAFF.

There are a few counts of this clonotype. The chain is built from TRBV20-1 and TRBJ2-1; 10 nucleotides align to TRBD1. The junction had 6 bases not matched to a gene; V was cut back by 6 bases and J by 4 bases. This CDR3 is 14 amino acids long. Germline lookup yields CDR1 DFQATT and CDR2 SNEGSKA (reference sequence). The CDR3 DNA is TGCAGTGCAGTAGGACAGGGGGGATACAATGAGCAGTTCTTC. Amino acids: CSAVGQGGYNEQFF.

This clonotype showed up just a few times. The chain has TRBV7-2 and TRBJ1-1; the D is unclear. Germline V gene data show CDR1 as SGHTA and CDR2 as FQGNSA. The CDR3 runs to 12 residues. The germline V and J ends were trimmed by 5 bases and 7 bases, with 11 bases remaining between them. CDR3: CASSLVGFEAFF. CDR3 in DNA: TGTGCCAGCAGCCTGGTGGGGTTTGAAGCTTTCTTT.

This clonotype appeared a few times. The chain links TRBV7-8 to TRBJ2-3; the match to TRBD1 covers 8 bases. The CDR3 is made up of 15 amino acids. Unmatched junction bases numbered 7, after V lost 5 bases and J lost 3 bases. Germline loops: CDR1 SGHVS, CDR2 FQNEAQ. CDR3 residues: CASSRTQGATDTQYF. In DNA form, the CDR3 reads TGTGCCAGCAGCCGAACCCAGGGGGCGACAGATACGCAGTATTTT.

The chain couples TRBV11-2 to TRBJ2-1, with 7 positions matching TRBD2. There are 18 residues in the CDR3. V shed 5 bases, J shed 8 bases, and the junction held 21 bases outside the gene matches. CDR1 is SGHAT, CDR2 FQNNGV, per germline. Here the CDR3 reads CASSIRSLTGGSLYEQFF. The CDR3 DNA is TGTGCCAGCAGCATCCGATCCCTAACTGGCGGGAGTCTCTATGAGCAGTTCTTC.

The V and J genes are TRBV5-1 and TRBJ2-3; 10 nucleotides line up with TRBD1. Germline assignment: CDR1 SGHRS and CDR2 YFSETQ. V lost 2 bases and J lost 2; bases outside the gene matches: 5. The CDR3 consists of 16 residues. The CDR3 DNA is TGCGCCAGCAGCTTTAGGGGACAGGGGTTCACAGATACGCAGTATTTT. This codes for CASSFRGQGFTDTQYF.

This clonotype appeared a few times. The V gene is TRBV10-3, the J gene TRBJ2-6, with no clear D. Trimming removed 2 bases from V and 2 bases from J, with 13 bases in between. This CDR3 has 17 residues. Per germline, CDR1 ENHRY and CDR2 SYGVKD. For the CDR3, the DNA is TGTGCCATCAGTGAGCGCCAGGCTTTTGCTGGGGCCAACGTCCTGACTTTC. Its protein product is CAISERQAFAGANVLTF.

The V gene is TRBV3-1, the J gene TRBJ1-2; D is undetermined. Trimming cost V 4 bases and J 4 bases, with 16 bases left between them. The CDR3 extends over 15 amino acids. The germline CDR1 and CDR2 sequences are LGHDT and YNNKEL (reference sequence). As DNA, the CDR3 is TGTGCCAGCAGCCTCATGCCGCGGAGCATCTATGGCTACACCTTC. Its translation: CASSLMPRSIYGYTF. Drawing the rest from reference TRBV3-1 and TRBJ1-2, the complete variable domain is DTAVSQTPKYLVTQMGNDKSIKCEQNLGHDTMYWYKQDSKKFLKIMFSYNNKELIINETVPNRFSPKSPDKAHLNLHINSLELGDSAVYFCASSLMPRSIYGYTFGSGTRLTVV.

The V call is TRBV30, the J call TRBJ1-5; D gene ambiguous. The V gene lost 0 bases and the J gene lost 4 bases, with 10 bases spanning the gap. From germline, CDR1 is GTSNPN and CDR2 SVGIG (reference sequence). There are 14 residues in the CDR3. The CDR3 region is CAWSVLSGNQPQHF. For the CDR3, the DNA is TGTGCCTGGAGTGTCTTGAGCGGGAATCAGCCCCAGCATTTT.

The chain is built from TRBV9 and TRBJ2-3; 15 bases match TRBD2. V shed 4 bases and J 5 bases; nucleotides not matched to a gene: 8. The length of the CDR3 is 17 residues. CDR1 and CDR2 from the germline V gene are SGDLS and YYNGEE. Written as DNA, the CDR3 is TGTGCCAGCAGCATCGGACTAGCGGGAGGGCCGATAGATACGCAGTATTTT. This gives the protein CASSIGLAGGPIDTQYF.